This T cell receptor beta chain comes out of a study of control samples from healthy donors and cancer patients. In germline, CDR1 is LGHNA, CDR2 YNFKEQ. Deletions cut 0 bases from V and 4 bases from J, with 12 bases between. The CDR3 contains 16 residues. Measured with immunoSEQ multiplex PCR; TCRdb has only the in-frame clones, and not every one. The sample carries about 270,000 clones, roughly 80% recorded once. The chain combines TRBV4-2 with TRBJ1-4, with unresolved D. The sequence derives from a woman aged 55-69 years with lung cancer. Input material: PBMCs. The CDR3: CASSQDHRQYNEKLFF. Here the CDR3 DNA reads TGTGCCAGCAGCCAAGACCATAGGCAGTATAATGAAAAACTGTTTTTT.